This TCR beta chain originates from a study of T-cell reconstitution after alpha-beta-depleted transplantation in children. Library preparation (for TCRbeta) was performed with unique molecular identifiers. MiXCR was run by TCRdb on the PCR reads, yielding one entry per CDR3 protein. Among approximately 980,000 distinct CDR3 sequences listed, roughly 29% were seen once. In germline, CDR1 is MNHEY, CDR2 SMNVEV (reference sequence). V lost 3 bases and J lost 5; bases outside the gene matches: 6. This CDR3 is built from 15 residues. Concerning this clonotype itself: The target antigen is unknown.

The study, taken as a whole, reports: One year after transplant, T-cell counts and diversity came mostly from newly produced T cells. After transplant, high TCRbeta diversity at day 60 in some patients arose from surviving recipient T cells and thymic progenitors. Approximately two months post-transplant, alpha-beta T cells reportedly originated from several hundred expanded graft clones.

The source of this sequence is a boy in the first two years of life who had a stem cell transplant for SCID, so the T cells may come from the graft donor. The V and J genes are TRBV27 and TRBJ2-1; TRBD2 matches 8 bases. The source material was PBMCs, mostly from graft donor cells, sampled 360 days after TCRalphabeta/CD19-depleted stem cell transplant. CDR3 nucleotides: TGTGCCAGCAGTTTTTCGCGGGGGGTTAACAATGAGCAGTTCTTC. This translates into CASSFSRGVNNEQFF.